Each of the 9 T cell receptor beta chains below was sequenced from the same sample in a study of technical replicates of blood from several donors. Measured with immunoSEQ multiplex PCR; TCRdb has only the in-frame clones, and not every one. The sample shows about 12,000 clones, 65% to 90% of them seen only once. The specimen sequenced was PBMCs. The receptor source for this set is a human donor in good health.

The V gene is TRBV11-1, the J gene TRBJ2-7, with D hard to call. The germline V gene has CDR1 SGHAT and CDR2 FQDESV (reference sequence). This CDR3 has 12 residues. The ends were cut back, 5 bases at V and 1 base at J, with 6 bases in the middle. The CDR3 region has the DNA TGTGCCAGCAGCCCCAATTCCTACGAGCAGTACTTC. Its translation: CASSPNSYEQYF.

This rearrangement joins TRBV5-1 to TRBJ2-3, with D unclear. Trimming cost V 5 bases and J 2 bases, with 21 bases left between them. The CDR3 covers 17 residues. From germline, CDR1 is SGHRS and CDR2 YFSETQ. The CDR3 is CASSPRPAERDTDTQYF. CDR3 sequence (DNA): TGCGCCAGCAGTCCGAGGCCGGCCGAGCGAGACACAGATACGCAGTATTTT.

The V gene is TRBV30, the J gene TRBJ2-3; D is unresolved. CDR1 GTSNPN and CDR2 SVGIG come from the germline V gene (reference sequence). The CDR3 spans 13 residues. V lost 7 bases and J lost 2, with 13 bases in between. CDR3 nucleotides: TGTGCCTCCTCAGACACCTACACAGATACGCAGTATTTT. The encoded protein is CASSDTYTDTQYF.

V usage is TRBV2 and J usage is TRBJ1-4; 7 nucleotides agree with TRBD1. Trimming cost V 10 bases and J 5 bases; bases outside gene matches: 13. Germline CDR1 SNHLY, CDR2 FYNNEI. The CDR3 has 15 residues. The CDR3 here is CATGGQGGSNEKLFF. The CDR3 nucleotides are TGTGCCACAGGGGGACAAGGCGGTTCGAATGAAAAACTGTTTTTT.

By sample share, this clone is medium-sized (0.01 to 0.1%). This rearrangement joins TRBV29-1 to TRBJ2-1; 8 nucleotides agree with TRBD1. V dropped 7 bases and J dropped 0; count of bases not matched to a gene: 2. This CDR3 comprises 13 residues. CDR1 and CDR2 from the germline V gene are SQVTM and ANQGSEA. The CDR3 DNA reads TGCAGCGCCACAGGGGGCTCCTACAATGAGCAGTTCTTC. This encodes CSATGGSYNEQFF.

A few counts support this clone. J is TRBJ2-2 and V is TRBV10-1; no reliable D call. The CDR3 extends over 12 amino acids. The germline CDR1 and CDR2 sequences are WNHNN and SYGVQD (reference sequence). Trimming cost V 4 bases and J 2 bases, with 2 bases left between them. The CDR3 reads CASSANTGELFF. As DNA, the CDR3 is TGCGCCAGCAGTGCTAACACCGGGGAGCTGTTTTTT.

The CDR3 DNA is TGTGCCAGCAGTTTTAGGGGACAAATATTAACCTACGAGCAGTACTTC. This sequence encodes CASSFRGQILTYEQYF. The chain carries TRBV27 and TRBJ2-7; tentatively, D is TRBD1 (6 bases). The germline V gene encodes CDR1 MNHEY and CDR2 SMNVEV (reference sequence). V lost 3 bases and J lost 2, with 17 bases in between. This CDR3 contains 16 residues.

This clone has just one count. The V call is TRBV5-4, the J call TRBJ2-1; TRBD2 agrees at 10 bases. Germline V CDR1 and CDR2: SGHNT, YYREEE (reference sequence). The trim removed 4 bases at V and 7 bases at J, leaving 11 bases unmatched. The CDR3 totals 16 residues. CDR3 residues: CASSRGGLAGANEQFF. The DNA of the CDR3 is TGTGCCAGCAGCAGGGGAGGTCTAGCGGGAGCGAATGAGCAGTTCTTC.

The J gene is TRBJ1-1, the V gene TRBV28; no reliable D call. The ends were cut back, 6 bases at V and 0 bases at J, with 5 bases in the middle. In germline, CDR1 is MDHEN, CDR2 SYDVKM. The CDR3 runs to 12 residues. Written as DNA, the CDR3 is TGTGCCAGCAGAGACATGAACACTGAAGCTTTCTTT. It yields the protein CASRDMNTEAFF. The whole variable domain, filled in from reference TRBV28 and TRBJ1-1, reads DVKVTQSSRYLVKRTGEKVFLECVQDMDHENMFWYRQDPGLGLRLIYFSYDVKMKEKGDIPEGYSVSREKKERFSLILESASTNQTSMYLCASRDMNTEAFFGQGTRLTVV.